The 32 T cell receptor beta chains presented below share a single source sample, sequenced in a study of T cells after posttransplantation cyclophosphamide. Measured with immunoSEQ multiplex PCR; TCRdb has only the in-frame clones, and not every one. The sample presents around 5,000 clones, none singletons. A marrow graft followed busulfan-fludarabine conditioning, with cyclophosphamide on days +3 and +4. The sequencing used PBMCs, collected around 380 days after allogeneic stem cell transplant with posttransplant cyclophosphamide. These receptor sequences come from a male patient in his sixties or seventies who received an allogeneic stem cell transplant from a related donor, was CMV-positive, and had acute GVHD only. The graft donor may have given rise to some T cells.

This clone came up many times. This rearrangement joins TRBV15 to TRBJ2-6; D not certain. This CDR3 contains 16 residues. CDR1 is LNHNV and CDR2 is YYDKDF in the germline V gene (reference sequence). V was cut by 0 bases and J by 2 bases, with 8 bases left in between. In nucleotides, the CDR3 is TGTGCCACCAGCAGAGATCAAGGAGCTGGGGCCAACGTCCTGACTTTC. Protein sequence: CATSRDQGAGANVLTF.

This clone has at least ten counts. The chain carries TRBV6-6 and TRBJ1-6, with D hard to call. The ends were cut back, 6 bases at V and 7 bases at J, with 7 bases in the middle. The CDR3 sequence is 12 residues long. CDR1 is MNHNY, CDR2 SVGAGI, per germline (reference sequence). The CDR3 spells CASRRKNSPLHF. DNA of the CDR3: TGTGCCAGCAGGCGAAAGAATTCACCCCTCCACTTT.

In its sample, this clone was seen many times. V is TRBV5-1 and J is TRBJ2-3; D is possibly TRBD2 (5 bases). Trimming took off 1 base at V and 1 base at J, with 16 bases between the two ends. Germline V gene data show CDR1 as SGHRS and CDR2 as YFSETQ. The CDR3 is made up of 17 amino acids. CDR3 nucleotide sequence: TGCGCCAGCAGCTTGAATAGGGTCGCGAGGGGCACAGATACGCAGTATTTT. Its protein is CASSLNRVARGTDTQYF.

This clone was picked up many times. The rearrangement uses TRBV5-5 and TRBJ2-3; a possible D gene is TRBD1 (5 bases). Germline V gives CDR1 SGHKS, CDR2 YYEKEE (reference sequence). The CDR3 length is 12 residues. V was cut by 4 bases and J by 10 bases, with 13 bases left in between. The CDR3 bases are TGTGCCAGCAGCCCTCCCCAGGGTGCGCAGTATTTT. Residues: CASSPPQGAQYF. The variable domain in full, with the rest retrieved from reference TRBV5-5 and TRBJ2-3, is DAGVTQSPTHLIKTRGQQVTLRCSPISGHKSVSWYQQVLGQGPQFIFQYYEKEERGRGNFPDRFSARQFPNYSSELNVNALLLGDSALYLCASSPPQGAQYFGPGTRLTVL.

This clone was detected many times. This sequence joins TRBV6-6 and TRBJ2-3; TRBD2 might be the D (6 bases). The CDR3 runs to 15 residues. The V and J ends lost 7 bases and 4 bases respectively, with 18 bases between them. CDR1 is MNHNY and CDR2 is SVGAGI in the germline V gene (reference sequence). In DNA, the CDR3 is TGTGCCAGCACCCCGGGGCGGGGAGGTGCAGATACGCAGTATTTT. Its protein is CASTPGRGGADTQYF.

This clone was observed a few times. The chain is built from TRBV5-1 and TRBJ2-5; 11 bases align to TRBD2. The J segment lost 3 bases and the V segment lost 5 bases, leaving 3 bases of the junction unmatched. This CDR3 has 14 residues. Germline loops: CDR1 SGHRS, CDR2 YFSETQ. DNA of the CDR3: TGCGCCAGCAGTTTTAGCGGGGGGGAAGAGACCCAGTACTTC. Amino acids: CASSFSGGEETQYF.

This clone was picked up many times. This chain uses TRBV29-1 with TRBJ1-1; D uncertain. The CDR3 sequence is 14 residues long. Looked up from germline, CDR1 is SQVTM and CDR2 is ANQGSEA. The V and J ends lost 6 bases and 3 bases respectively, with 17 bases between them. CDR3 amino acids: CSVSRGGRDTEAFF. The CDR3 DNA reads as TGCAGCGTCTCACGGGGAGGGAGGGACACTGAAGCTTTCTTT.

With respect to this clone: Other nucleotide sequences from this sample produce the same CDR3. The chain couples TRBV14 to TRBJ2-1, with 12 nucleotides matching TRBD2. The germline gives CDR1 SGHDN, CDR2 FVKESK. V was clipped by 0 bases and J by 10 bases; unmatched bases: 10. CDR3 length equals 17 residues. CDR3 sequence reads: CASSQEVSSGGVGEQFF. The CDR3 DNA follows: TGTGCCAGCAGCCAAGAAGTATCTAGCGGGGGGGTGGGCGAGCAGTTCTTC.

This clone was seen repeatedly, ten times or more. V is TRBV28 and J is TRBJ2-2; tentative D call: TRBD1 (6 bases). There are 17 residues in the CDR3. With 6 bases removed from V and 5 bases from J, the gap between germline ends came to 22 bases. Germline V CDR1 and CDR2: MDHEN, SYDVKM. CDR3: CASRKKLRDKPTGELFF. Here the CDR3 DNA reads TGTGCCAGCAGGAAAAAACTCCGGGACAAACCTACCGGGGAGCTGTTTTTT. Full variable domain (outside the CDR3, taken from reference TRBV28 and TRBJ2-2): DVKVTQSSRYLVKRTGEKVFLECVQDMDHENMFWYRQDPGLGLRLIYFSYDVKMKEKGDIPEGYSVSREKKERFSLILESASTNQTSMYLCASRKKLRDKPTGELFFGEGSRLTVL.

At least ten counts were recorded for this clone. The V gene is TRBV5-8, the J gene TRBJ2-3; D possibly corresponds to TRBD2 (6 bases). CDR1 and CDR2 from the germline V gene are SGHTS and YDEGEE. Trimming removed 0 bases at V and 5 bases at J, with 10 bases between. The CDR3 runs to 14 residues. The CDR3 sequence: CASSLGLVGDTQYF. The CDR3, as DNA: TGTGCCAGCAGCTTGGGACTAGTCGGAGATACGCAGTATTTT. The full variable domain, rest sourced from reference TRBV5-8 and TRBJ2-3, is EAGVTQSPTHLIKTRGQQATLRCSPISGHTSVYWYQQALGLGLQFLLWYDEGEERNRGNFPPRFSGRQFPNYSSELNVNALELEDSALYLCASSLGLVGDTQYFGPGTRLTVL.

The chain has TRBV29-1 and TRBJ2-5; D is perhaps TRBD2 (5 bases). The last part of the DNA fits TRBJ2-7 better; the J call may be wrong. Looked up from germline, CDR1 is SQVTM and CDR2 is ANQGSEA. The CDR3 has 14 amino acids. Here the CDR3 DNA reads TGCAGCGTTGAATCCGGGAAGGGCTCCTACGAGCAGTACTTC. Its translation is CSVESGKGSYEQYF.

This clone was counted many times. The gene calls are TRBV6-6 and TRBJ2-7, with 7 bases aligning to TRBD1. The CDR3 has 14 residues. Germline loops: CDR1 MNHNY, CDR2 SVGAGI (reference sequence). V trimming: 8 bases; J trimming: 2 bases; junction bases outside the gene matches: 9. CDR3 amino acids: CASQTRTGPYEQYF. The CDR3 DNA sequence: TGTGCCAGCCAGACCAGGACAGGCCCCTACGAGCAGTACTTC.

The table lists this clone with a few counts. J is TRBJ2-5 and V is TRBV14; no clear D. TRBJ2-7 matches the DNA end more closely, so the J call is doubtful. The germline gives CDR1 SGHDN, CDR2 FVKESK. The CDR3 contains 13 residues. The CDR3 is CASSQVWGYEQYF. The CDR3, as DNA: TGTGCCAGCAGCCAAGTTTGGGGCTACGAGCAGTACTTC.

This clone appeared many times. This sequence joins TRBV11-1 and TRBJ2-5; possibly TRBD2 for D (6 bases). V was pared by 5 bases and J by 2 bases, with 9 bases between. This CDR3 region has 13 residues. Germline CDR1 reads SGHAT; CDR2 reads FQDESV (reference sequence). CDR3 region: CASSQGLQETQYF. DNA for the CDR3: TGTGCCAGCAGCCAGGGACTTCAAGAGACCCAGTACTTC.

This clone showed up many times. Other DNA sequences in this specimen translate into the identical CDR3. The CDR3 DNA reads as TGCAGCGTAAACAGGGTTCGAGGGGGCTACACCTTC. Protein product: CSVNRVRGGYTF. The V gene is TRBV29-1, the J gene TRBJ1-2; possible D gene TRBD1, 6 bases. Germline V gene sequence: CDR1 SQVTM, CDR2 ANQGSEA. The CDR3 loop spans 12 amino acids. Trimming took off 6 bases at V and 8 bases at J, with 16 bases between the two ends.

This clone was found many times. V is TRBV5-1 and J is TRBJ1-2; the D is unclear. The CDR3 is 14 residues long. The V and J ends lost 1 base and 5 bases respectively, with 12 bases between them. Germline V lookup: CDR1 SGHRS, CDR2 YFSETQ. CDR3 in DNA: TGCGCCAGCAGCTTGTACCAAGGAGGGTATGGCTACACCTTC. This encodes CASSLYQGGYGYTF.

At least ten counts were recorded for this clone. The V call is TRBV6-1, the J call TRBJ1-1, with D perhaps TRBD1 (5 bases). This CDR3 contains 13 residues. Germline V gene sequence: CDR1 MNHNS, CDR2 SASEGT. Trimming cost V 6 bases and J 3 bases, with 11 bases left between them. The CDR3 bases are TGTGCCAGCAGCTTTGGGGGGGACACTGAAGCTTTCTTT. It codes for CASSFGGDTEAFF.

This clone occurred many times. The gene calls are TRBV28 and TRBJ1-4, with D perhaps TRBD1 (5 bases). V gave up 8 bases and J gave up 9 bases, with 19 bases separating them. Germline values: CDR1 MDHEN, CDR2 SYDVKM. The CDR3 has 14 residues. The CDR3 sequence is CASLRSGDSKKLFF. The CDR3 coding sequence is TGTGCCAGCTTGCGGTCGGGGGACTCTAAAAAACTGTTTTTT. Drawing the rest from reference TRBV28 and TRBJ1-4, the complete variable domain is DVKVTQSSRYLVKRTGEKVFLECVQDMDHENMFWYRQDPGLGLRLIYFSYDVKMKEKGDIPEGYSVSREKKERFSLILESASTNQTSMYLCASLRSGDSKKLFFGSGTQLSVL.

The table lists this clone with many counts. The genes are TRBV7-6 and TRBJ2-5; possible D gene TRBD2, 6 bases. This CDR3 contains 13 residues. V lost 5 bases and J 1 base, leaving 8 bases between the germline ends. Germline loops: CDR1 SGHVS, CDR2 FNYEAQ. CDR3 amino acids: CASSPGVQETQYF. In DNA, the CDR3 is TGTGCCAGCAGCCCGGGGGTCCAAGAGACCCAGTACTTC.

At least ten counts were recorded for this clone. This chain links TRBV27 with TRBJ2-7; 11 bases agree with TRBD1. Germline V gene data show CDR1 as MNHEY and CDR2 as SMNVEV (reference sequence). The CDR3 is 18 amino acids. With 2 bases clipped from V and 0 bases from J, the junction kept 9 bases outside the gene matches. The CDR3 region has the DNA TGTGCCAGCAGTTTAATAGGACAGGGGGCCTGGAACTCCTACGAGCAGTACTTC. This gives the protein CASSLIGQGAWNSYEQYF.

This clone was detected many times. The chain has TRBV29-1 and TRBJ1-3; no definite D call. The CDR3 contains 16 residues. Trimming cost V 4 bases and J 0 bases, with 16 bases left between them. Looked up from germline, CDR1 is SQVTM and CDR2 is ANQGSEA. The CDR3 loop is CSVAELGHNSGNTIYF. CDR3 nucleotides: TGCAGCGTTGCAGAGTTGGGCCATAACTCTGGAAACACCATATATTTT.

This clone is medium-sized (0.01 to 0.1%) by share. V and J are TRBV7-2 and TRBJ2-1; 8 bases match TRBD1. The germline V gene has CDR1 SGHTA and CDR2 FQGNSA. Trimming cost V 4 bases and J 4 bases; bases outside gene matches: 6. CDR3 length equals 15 residues. CDR3 region: CASSSAGTGYNEQFF. CDR3 nucleotides: TGTGCCAGCAGCTCTGCCGGGACAGGATACAATGAGCAGTTCTTC.

This clone occurred a few times. The V and J genes are TRBV11-2 and TRBJ1-6, with 9 bases identical to TRBD1. In germline, CDR1 is SGHAT, CDR2 FQNNGV. The ends lost 4 bases at V and 9 bases at J; junction bases unmatched: 7. This CDR3 has 15 residues. CDR3 sequence: CASSSLQGASSPLHF. The CDR3 nucleotides read TGTGCCAGCAGCTCCTTACAGGGGGCGAGTTCACCCCTCCACTTT. Using reference TRBV11-2 and TRBJ1-6 for the parts outside the CDR3, the full variable domain is EAGVAQSPRYKIIEKRQSVAFWCNPISGHATLYWYQQILGQGPKLLIQFQNNGVVDDSQLPKDRFSAERLKGVDSTLKIQPAKLEDSAVYLCASSSLQGASSPLHFGNGTRLTVT.

This clone was counted many times. The chain joins TRBV18 to TRBJ2-7; a weak D match, TRBD2 (6 bases). This CDR3 is 15 amino acids long. The V end lost 3 bases, the J end lost 4 bases, and 16 bases lay between the germline ends. CDR1 is KGHSH and CDR2 is LQKENI in the germline V gene. DNA of the CDR3: TGTGCCAGCTCACCTCGGGCAGGGCGGGAATACGAGCAGTACTTC. Its translation: CASSPRAGREYEQYF.

In this sample, this clone turned up many times. The junction shows a germline mismatch at one end, possibly a read error. V gene TRBV7-8 combines with J gene TRBJ1-1; D may be TRBD1 (6 bases). In germline, CDR1 is SGHVS, CDR2 FQNEAQ. The CDR3 loop spans 11 amino acids. CDR3 nucleotide sequence: TGTGCCAGCAGCTCAGGGGCAGAGCAACTCTTT. As protein: CASSSGAEQLF.

This clone was found many times. V and J are TRBV11-2 and TRBJ2-5; TRBD2 matches 9 bases. Trimming took 0 bases from V and 4 from J; bases not matched to a gene: 3. This CDR3 has 15 amino acids. From germline, CDR1 is SGHAT and CDR2 FQNNGV. The CDR3 nucleotides read TGTGCCAGCAGCTTAGATGGGACTAGCAGAGAGACCCAGTACTTC. Translated: CASSLDGTSRETQYF.

This clone occurred many times. The V and J genes are TRBV6-5 and TRBJ1-1; no reliable D call. Germline values: CDR1 MNHEY, CDR2 SVGAGI. The germline V and J ends were trimmed by 4 bases and 3 bases, with 18 bases remaining between them. The CDR3 is made up of 16 amino acids. DNA of the CDR3: TGTGCCAGCAGTTCTCCTTGGGCAGGCCCCCACACTGAAGCTTTCTTT. Its protein product is CASSSPWAGPHTEAFF.

This clone has ten or more counts. V is TRBV25-1 and J is TRBJ1-2, with 8 bases matching TRBD1. CDR1 and CDR2 from the germline V gene are MGHDK and SYGVNS. The CDR3 is 15 residues long. Trimming removed 2 bases from V and 8 bases from J; junction bases left unmatched: 10. CDR3 DNA sequence: TGTGCCAGCAGTGAAAATCGCAGGGGGCTGTTAGGCTACACCTTC. Translation gives CASSENRRGLLGYTF.

This clone was picked up many times. The chain joins TRBV18 to TRBJ1-5; 8 bases fit TRBD1. V shed 2 bases and J 3 bases; nucleotides not matched to a gene: 15. CDR1 and CDR2 (germline): KGHSH, LQKENI. The CDR3 is 19 residues long. This CDR3 reads CASSPTPLGTGRDNQPQHF. The CDR3 coding sequence is TGTGCCAGCTCACCAACGCCCCTTGGGACAGGTAGGGACAATCAGCCCCAGCATTTT.

This clone was recorded at least ten times. This chain connects TRBV6-5 to TRBJ1-2, with D possibly TRBD1 on 5 matching bases. The CDR3 runs to 13 residues. Germline CDR1 and CDR2: MNHEY and SVGAGI. Trimming stripped 6 bases from V and 6 bases from J, with 14 bases between. In DNA, the CDR3 is TGTGCCAGCAGCCTCAGGGCGGGGGATGGCTACACCTTC. Translated: CASSLRAGDGYTF.

This clone occurred many times. The rearrangement links TRBV27 to TRBJ2-7; weak D call: TRBD1 (6 bases). V lost 5 bases and J 1 base, leaving 15 bases between the germline ends. CDR1 and CDR2 from the germline V gene are MNHEY and SMNVEV (reference sequence). The CDR3 has 15 amino acids. The CDR3 sequence: CASSPLSGTSYEQYF. CDR3 DNA sequence: TGTGCCAGCAGTCCCTTATCGGGGACATCCTACGAGCAGTACTTC.

Many counts were recorded for this clone. The chain is built from TRBV2 and TRBJ2-1; 9 nucleotides align to TRBD2. CDR1 and CDR2 from the germline V gene are SNHLY and FYNNEI. V trimming: 10 bases; J trimming: 6 bases; junction bases outside the gene matches: 16. The CDR3 is made up of 16 amino acids. The CDR3 loop reads CAIRQLAGEGPNEQFF. CDR3 in DNA: TGTGCCATACGACAATTAGCGGGAGAGGGGCCCAATGAGCAGTTCTTC.